The entry below describes one TCR beta chain. This entry comes from a study of T cell changes during pregnancy in multiple sclerosis. V was pared by 6 bases and J by 1 base, with 19 bases between. Germline V gives CDR1 MDHEN, CDR2 SYDVKM. There are 17 residues in the CDR3. The repertoire was sequenced with immunoSEQ multiplex PCR; TCRdb's copy has only in-frame clones and lacks some. This table holds tens of thousands of clones, just over 90% found once. Specimen: CD4+ T cells from peripheral blood mononuclear cells, collected before pregnancy. This receptor was identified in a female donor with multiple sclerosis, enrolled in a pregnancy study. The chain has TRBV28 and TRBJ1-5; the D gene is possibly TRBD1 (6 bases). The CDR3 sequence: CASSDLRDTPSNQPQHF. The CDR3 DNA reads as TGTGCCAGCAGCGACCTCCGGGACACCCCGAGCAATCAGCCCCAGCATTTT.